This T cell receptor (beta chain) was retrieved from a study of neurological immune-mediated disorders. Whole-study findings and limits: Levels of TCR clonal expansion peaked in HTLV-1-associated myelopathy and reached their lowest in multiple sclerosis, under those of healthy controls.

This clonotype is deemed medium-sized. Antigen: not known. Synthesis of cDNA was performed by 5'RACE using 10-nucleotide random UMIs. Each CDR3 protein is one row after TCRdb ran MiXCR on the 5' RACE reads. Counted here are roughly 15,000 distinct CDR3 sequences, approximately 13% occurring once; the ten biggest clones make up approximately 42%. The V segment lost 2 bases and the J segment 2 bases; nucleotides outside the gene matches: 14. This CDR3 spans 21 amino acids. Germline V gene data show CDR1 as MGHRA and CDR2 as YSYEKL. This TCR came from a female donor with HTLV-1-associated myelopathy (HAM/TSP). This chain joins TRBV4-1 and TRBJ2-3, with 15 bases lining up with TRBD2. Sequencing was carried out using CD8+ T cells from blood. Written as DNA, the CDR3 is TGCGCCAGCAGCCAATTAGACGCCGGGACTAGCGGGGGGAGTACCACAGATACGCAGTATTTT. Encoded protein: CASSQLDAGTSGGSTTDTQYF.